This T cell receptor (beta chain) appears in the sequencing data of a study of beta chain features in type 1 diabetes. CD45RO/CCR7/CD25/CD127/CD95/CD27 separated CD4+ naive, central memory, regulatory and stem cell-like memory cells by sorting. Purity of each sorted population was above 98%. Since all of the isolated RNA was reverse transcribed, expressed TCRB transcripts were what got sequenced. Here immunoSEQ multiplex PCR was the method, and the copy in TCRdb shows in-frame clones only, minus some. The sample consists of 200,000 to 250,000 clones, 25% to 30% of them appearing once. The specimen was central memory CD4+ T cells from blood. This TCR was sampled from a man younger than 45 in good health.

The CDR3 loop reads CASSGTGDAEKLFF. For the CDR3, the DNA is TGTGCCAGCAGCGGAACAGGGGATGCTGAAAAACTGTTTTTT. The chain links TRBV7-9 to TRBJ1-4; TRBD1 agrees at 7 bases. Unmatched junction bases numbered 7, after V lost 5 bases and J lost 7 bases. Germline lookup yields CDR1 SEHNR and CDR2 FQNEAQ (reference sequence). This CDR3 spans 14 amino acids.